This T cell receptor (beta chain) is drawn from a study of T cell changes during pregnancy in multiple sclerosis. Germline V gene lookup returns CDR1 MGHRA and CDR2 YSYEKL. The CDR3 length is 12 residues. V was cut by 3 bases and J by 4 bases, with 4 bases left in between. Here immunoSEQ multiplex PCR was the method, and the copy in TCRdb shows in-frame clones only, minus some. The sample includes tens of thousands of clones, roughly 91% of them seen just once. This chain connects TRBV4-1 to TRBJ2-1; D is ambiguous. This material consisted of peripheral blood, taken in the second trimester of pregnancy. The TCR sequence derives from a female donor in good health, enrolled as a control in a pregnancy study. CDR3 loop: CASSHPYNEQFF. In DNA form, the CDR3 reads TGCGCCAGCAGCCATCCTTACAATGAGCAGTTCTTC.